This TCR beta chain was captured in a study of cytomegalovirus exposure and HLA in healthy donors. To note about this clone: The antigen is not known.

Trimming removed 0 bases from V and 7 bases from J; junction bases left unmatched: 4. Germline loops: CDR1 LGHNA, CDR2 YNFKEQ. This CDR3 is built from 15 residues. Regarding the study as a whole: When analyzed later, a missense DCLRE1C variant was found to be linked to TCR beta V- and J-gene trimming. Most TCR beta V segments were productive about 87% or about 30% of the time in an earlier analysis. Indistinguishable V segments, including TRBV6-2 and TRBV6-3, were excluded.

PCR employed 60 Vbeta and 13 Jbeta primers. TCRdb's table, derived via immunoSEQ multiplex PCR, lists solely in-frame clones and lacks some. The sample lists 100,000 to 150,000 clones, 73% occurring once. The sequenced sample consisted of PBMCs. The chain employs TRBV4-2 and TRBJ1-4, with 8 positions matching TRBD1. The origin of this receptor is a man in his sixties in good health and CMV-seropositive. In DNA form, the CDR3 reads TGTGCCAGCAGCCAAGATCCCGGACAGGGTGAAAAACTGTTTTTT. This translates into CASSQDPGQGEKLFF.